The 31 T cell receptor beta chains listed next were all sequenced from one sample in a study of HIV-infected patients and healthy controls. No cell fractionation was done, so the repertoire covers all unsorted peripheral blood T cells. cDNA was made from approximately 500 ng RNA using alpha and beta constant primers. Using multiplexing indices, alpha and beta chain libraries were generated apart by chain-specific third strand synthesis. Via MiXCR, TCRdb re-called the 5' RACE reads, giving one row per CDR3 protein. The sample contains more than 15,000 distinct CDR3 sequences, 9.5% to 15% of which appear only once. Sequenced material: blood. Every receptor here comes from an adult in good health.

By sample fraction, this clonotype is medium-sized. This chain links TRBV3-1 with TRBJ2-2; D ambiguous. CDR3 size: 14 residues. V shed 4 bases and J shed 6 bases, with 12 bases lying between them. Germline V lookup: CDR1 LGHDT, CDR2 YNNKEL (reference sequence). CDR3 in amino acids: CASSPREKAGELFF. CDR3 coding DNA: TGTGCCAGCAGCCCCCGCGAGAAGGCCGGGGAGCTGTTTTTT.

This clonotype has a count of ten or more. Written as DNA, the CDR3 is TGTGCCAGCAGCCTGACTAGCTCACTAAGAGCCCAGTACTTC. This encodes CASSLTSSLRAQYF. The chain recombines TRBV28 with TRBJ2-5; 7 nucleotides match TRBD2. CDR3 length: 14 amino acids. V lost 6 bases, J lost 9 bases, and 13 bases stayed unmatched. Germline V gene lookup returns CDR1 MDHEN and CDR2 SYDVKM.

This clonotype occurred a few times. The genes are TRBV7-9 and TRBJ2-2, with unresolved D. V was cut by 1 base and J by 7 bases, with 7 bases left in between. CDR3 length equals 13 residues. Looked up from germline, CDR1 is SEHNR and CDR2 is FQNEAQ (reference sequence). CDR3 sequence: CASSLVASGELFF. The CDR3 DNA follows: TGTGCCAGCAGCTTAGTTGCGAGCGGGGAGCTGTTTTTT.

This clonotype appeared many times. The chain recombines TRBV4-2 with TRBJ1-5, with a weak D call TRBD1 (5 bases). The germline V and J ends were trimmed by 1 base and 7 bases, with 11 bases remaining between them. The CDR3 runs 14 residues. Germline V lookup: CDR1 LGHNA, CDR2 YNFKEQ. Here the CDR3 reads CASSQGRENQPQHF. CDR3 DNA: TGTGCCAGCAGCCAAGGCAGGGAAAACCAGCCCCAGCATTTT.

The sample holds many counts of this clonotype. The chain couples TRBV15 to TRBJ1-5, with a possible D match to TRBD1 (5 bases). The CDR3 spans 17 residues. The V end was cut by 9 bases, the J end by 4 bases, with 25 bases between. Germline V gives CDR1 LNHNV, CDR2 YYDKDF (reference sequence). CDR3 sequence: CATEKGPRLRGNQPQHF. CDR3 nucleotide sequence: TGTGCCACGGAAAAAGGGCCGAGGCTTAGGGGAAATCAGCCCCAGCATTTT.

This clonotype has at least ten counts. This sequence joins TRBV28 and TRBJ1-1; unclear D gene. Germline V lookup: CDR1 MDHEN, CDR2 SYDVKM. V lost 2 bases to trimming and J lost 8 bases, with 6 bases between them. The CDR3 sequence is 11 residues long. The CDR3 nucleotides are TGTGCCAGCAGTTTACGCAGAGAAGCTTTCTTT. Its translation: CASSLRREAFF.

This clonotype was found many times. The V gene is TRBV7-9, the J gene TRBJ2-1; TRBD2 is a possible D gene (6 bases). The germline V gene has CDR1 SEHNR and CDR2 FQNEAQ (reference sequence). The CDR3 is 11 amino acids. V lost 4 bases, J lost 8 bases, and 6 bases lay in between. DNA for the CDR3: TGTGCCAGCAGCTGGGGGGATGAGCAGTTCTTC. Protein sequence: CASSWGDEQFF.

This clonotype was recorded at least ten times. The CDR3 DNA reads as TGTGCCAGCAGTCCTCGGGACAGGGATGAAAAACTGTTTTTT. As protein: CASSPRDRDEKLFF. The chain combines TRBV28 with TRBJ1-4, with 9 bases that match TRBD1. The ends lost 5 bases at V and 6 bases at J; junction bases unmatched: 4. Germline CDR1 and CDR2: MDHEN and SYDVKM. The CDR3 extends over 14 amino acids.

This clonotype was counted ten times or more. This chain uses TRBV7-9 with TRBJ1-2; D perhaps matches TRBD1 (5 bases). V was cut by 5 bases and J by 4 bases, with 17 bases left in between. The CDR3 has 15 amino acids. Germline CDR1 reads SEHNR; CDR2 reads FQNEAQ (reference sequence). The CDR3 region is CASSLGGIQAYGYTF. CDR3 in DNA: TGTGCCAGCAGCCTGGGCGGGATACAGGCCTATGGCTACACCTTC.

CDR3 nucleotides: TGCAGTGCTAGAGTGACAGGGAACTACGAGCAGTACTTC. Translating it yields CSARVTGNYEQYF. The chain has TRBV20-1 and TRBJ2-7, with 7 nucleotides matching TRBD1. The CDR3 spans 13 residues. The V segment lost 1 base and the J segment 3 bases; nucleotides outside the gene matches: 3. Germline V gives CDR1 DFQATT, CDR2 SNEGSKA (reference sequence).

CDR3 nucleotide sequence: TGCGCCAGCAGCTTGGAGGCTTCCCTGTCTGAAGCTTTCTTT. Translated, it gives CASSLEASLSEAFF. The chain is built from TRBV5-1 and TRBJ1-1; D uncertain. Germline V gene lookup returns CDR1 SGHRS and CDR2 YFSETQ. The germline V and J ends were trimmed by 0 bases and 6 bases, with 12 bases remaining between them. The CDR3 covers 14 residues.

Many counts were recorded for this clonotype. The rearrangement links TRBV5-4 to TRBJ1-3; D gene uncertain. The CDR3 covers 15 residues. The V gene lost 3 bases and the J gene lost 1 base, with 11 bases spanning the gap. Germline CDR1 and CDR2: SGHNT and YYREEE (reference sequence). The CDR3 loop reads CASSSNTGSGNTIYF. The CDR3 DNA reads TGTGCCAGCAGCTCAAATACGGGATCTGGAAACACCATATATTTT.

This clonotype was seen at least ten times. This chain links TRBV4-3 with TRBJ1-5; maybe TRBD1 (6 bases). The CDR3 totals 16 residues. Between the trimmed V and J ends, which lost 0 bases and 6 bases, there was a span of 15 bases. Per the germline V gene, CDR1 is LGHNA and CDR2 is YSLEER. The DNA of the CDR3 is TGCGCCAGCAGCCAAGATTTAAGGGGCAGGGGTCAGCCCCAGCATTTT. This gives the protein CASSQDLRGRGQPQHF.

V usage is TRBV20-1 and J usage is TRBJ1-5; D is undetermined. Looked up from germline, CDR1 is DFQATT and CDR2 is SNEGSKA (reference sequence). V was pared by 2 bases and J by 1 base, with 6 bases between. This CDR3 has 13 amino acids. This CDR3 is CSARPDSNQPQHF. In nucleotides, the CDR3 is TGCAGTGCTAGACCCGACAGCAATCAGCCCCAGCATTTT.

Within the sample, this clonotype is medium-sized. The rearrangement uses TRBV11-3 and TRBJ2-7; 7 bases fit TRBD1. The V gene end was trimmed by 2 bases and the J gene end by 2 bases; junction bases not matched to a gene: 6. Germline V gives CDR1 SGHNT, CDR2 YENEEA. The CDR3 is 15 amino acids. CDR3 protein: CASSLRQGIPYEQYF. The CDR3 DNA is TGTGCCAGCAGCTTACGACAGGGAATCCCCTACGAGCAGTACTTC.

This clonotype rates as medium-sized. The V and J genes are TRBV6-1 and TRBJ2-3, with TRBD2 matching over 10 bases. The CDR3 covers 19 residues. Losses at the gene ends were 4 bases for V and 0 bases for J; bases not matched to a gene: 13. CDR1 is MNHNS, CDR2 SASEGT, per germline. The CDR3 DNA is TGTGCCAGCAGTGTAGGGGCTAGCGGGGGCCCCTCTAGCACAGATACGCAGTATTTT. It codes for CASSVGASGGPSSTDTQYF.

This clonotype was seen repeatedly, ten times or more. The rearrangement joins TRBV10-3 to TRBJ1-2, with D possibly being TRBD1 (5 bases). Germline V CDR1 and CDR2: ENHRY, SYGVKD. The CDR3 has 12 residues. The V and J ends lost 9 bases and 8 bases respectively, with 16 bases between them. CDR3 coding DNA: TGTGCCATGCATCCCGGGGCGGGGGGCTACACCTTC. Amino acid sequence: CAMHPGAGGYTF.

The J gene is TRBJ1-2, the V gene TRBV7-9; D is perhaps TRBD1 (6 bases). This CDR3 spans 14 amino acids. Per germline, CDR1 SEHNR and CDR2 FQNEAQ (reference sequence). V dropped 3 bases and J dropped 4 bases, with 12 bases sitting between them. CDR3 nucleotide sequence: TGTGCCAGCAGCTTCGCGGGGGGCGGCTATGGCTACACCTTC. Its protein product is CASSFAGGGYGYTF.

This clonotype was counted at least ten times. This rearrangement joins TRBV4-3 to TRBJ1-4; TRBD1 matches 9 bases. CDR1 is LGHNA, CDR2 YSLEER, per germline. The CDR3 length is 16 residues. J gave up 6 bases and V 0 bases, and 5 bases lay outside the gene matches. The CDR3 loop is CASSQELGQGYEKLFF. Written as DNA, the CDR3 is TGCGCCAGCAGCCAAGAGTTGGGACAGGGTTATGAAAAACTGTTTTTT.

This clonotype was seen many times. The chain combines TRBV27 with TRBJ1-1, with no clear D. This CDR3 spans 12 amino acids. Per the germline V gene, CDR1 is MNHEY and CDR2 is SMNVEV (reference sequence). Trimming cost V 3 bases and J 8 bases, with 10 bases left between them. The CDR3 DNA reads as TGTGCCAGCAGTTTGTTGGGTACCGAAGCTTTCTTT. This encodes CASSLLGTEAFF.

This clonotype occurred many times. This sequence joins TRBV5-4 and TRBJ2-1; 13 positions agree with TRBD2. CDR1 and CDR2 (germline): SGHNT, YYREEE (reference sequence). Trimming took 4 bases from V and 15 from J; bases not matched to a gene: 10. This CDR3 has 14 amino acids. The CDR3 loop is CASSHGTSGTGRFF. CDR3 bases: TGTGCCAGCAGCCACGGGACTAGCGGGACCGGACGGTTCTTC.

In its sample, this clonotype was seen a few times. The chain has TRBV4-3 and TRBJ2-1; weak D call: TRBD2 (6 bases). Looked up from germline, CDR1 is LGHNA and CDR2 is YSLEER. CDR3 length equals 14 residues. Trimming removed 0 bases from V and 14 bases from J, with 17 bases in between. The CDR3 DNA is TGCGCCAGCAGCCAAGATCAGCTCGGGGGATCCGAGTTCTTC. As protein: CASSQDQLGGSEFF.

This clonotype was seen ten or more times. One junction end does not reproduce the germline sequence, and a read error may be involved. This rearrangement joins TRBV19 to TRBJ1-4, with D maybe TRBD1 (5 bases). Per germline, CDR1 LNHDA and CDR2 SQIVND (reference sequence). The CDR3 has 15 amino acids. The CDR3 sequence is CASSMTRQPNEKLFF. The CDR3 DNA follows: TGTGCCAGTAGTATGACCCGACAGCCCAATGAAAAGCTGTTTTTT.

The CDR3 is CASRDGTISYNEQFF. The CDR3 DNA reads TGTGCCAGCAGAGACGGGACTATCTCTTACAATGAGCAGTTCTTC. V usage is TRBV6-2 or TRBV6-3 and J usage is TRBJ2-1, with 7 bases fitting TRBD2. This CDR3 contains 15 residues. Trimming cost V 6 bases and J 4 bases; bases outside gene matches: 9. Germline assignment: CDR1 MNHEY and CDR2 SVGEGT.

By frequency in the sample, this clonotype is medium-sized. The CDR3: CSALRDRGETQYF. CDR3 DNA sequence: TGCAGTGCCCTTCGGGACAGGGGGGAGACCCAGTACTTC. The genes are TRBV20-1 and TRBJ2-5; 11 bases are a match to TRBD1. The J segment lost 5 bases and the V segment lost 6 bases, leaving 5 bases of the junction unmatched. Per the germline V gene, CDR1 is DFQATT and CDR2 is SNEGSKA (reference sequence). The CDR3 runs to 13 residues.

The V and J genes are TRBV4-3 and TRBJ2-3, with 9 nucleotides matching TRBD2. The CDR3 has 18 residues. Unmatched junction bases numbered 9, after V lost 0 bases and J lost 2 bases. Germline CDR1 reads LGHNA; CDR2 reads YSLEER. The CDR3 spells CASSQEFSGGLHTDTQYF. In nucleotides, the CDR3 is TGCGCCAGCAGCCAAGAATTCAGCGGGGGGCTTCACACAGATACGCAGTATTTT.

This clonotype has at least ten counts. This chain links TRBV7-2 with TRBJ1-1; TRBD1 might be the D (6 bases). V lost 6 bases and J 1 base, leaving 12 bases between the germline ends. This CDR3 comprises 14 residues. Germline assignment: CDR1 SGHTA and CDR2 FQGNSA. The CDR3 sequence: CASSRGGQNTEAFF. For the CDR3, the DNA is TGTGCCAGCAGTCGAGGGGGGCAGAACACTGAAGCTTTCTTT.

A note on this clonotype: An end of the junction does not agree with germline; a read error may underlie this. V is TRBV6-5 and J is TRBJ1-3; D remains unclear. Germline V gene sequence: CDR1 MNHEY, CDR2 SVGAGI. CDR3 length: 14 residues. The CDR3 loop reads CASSAKASFQTIFF. CDR3 DNA sequence: TGTGCCAGCAGTGCCAAGGCCTCGTTTCAGACCATATTCTTT.

The table lists this clonotype with many counts. V is TRBV12-3 or TRBV12-4 and J is TRBJ2-5; maybe TRBD1 (6 bases). The CDR3 is 13 amino acids. The V end was cut by 7 bases, the J end by 1 base, with 10 bases between. CDR3 amino acids: CASTLDSQETQYF. In DNA form, the CDR3 reads TGTGCCAGCACCCTGGACAGCCAAGAGACCCAGTACTTC.

There are many counts of this clonotype. CDR3 loop: CASSSPGGAEKLFF. CDR3 DNA: TGCGCCAGCTCCTCCCCCGGGGGGGCTGAAAAACTGTTTTTT. This chain joins TRBV4-1 and TRBJ1-4, with D possibly TRBD1 on 6 matching bases. V lost 8 bases, J lost 7 bases, and 17 bases lay in between. Germline V CDR1 and CDR2: MGHRA, YSYEKL. CDR3 length equals 14 residues.

This clonotype was seen ten or more times. The genes are TRBV12-3 or TRBV12-4 and TRBJ2-7; a possible D gene is TRBD2 (6 bases). V lost 3 bases and J 13 bases, leaving 22 bases between the germline ends. This CDR3 comprises 14 residues. CDR3 bases: TGTGCCAGCAGTTTTTGGGAGAACCGGGACTCGGCCTACTTC. Its protein is CASSFWENRDSAYF.